This T cell receptor (beta chain) is drawn from a study of high-grade serous ovarian cancer treatment subgroups. Study-level findings and limits: CDR1 and CDR2 were left unanalyzed; analyses focused on CDR3.

Assay used: immunoSEQ multiplex PCR; TCRdb lists only in-frame clones, some missing. The sample has about 840 clones, 70% to 80% seen once. CDR1 and CDR2 from the germline V gene are SGHRS and YFSETQ. The CDR3 is made up of 16 amino acids. Trimming at V came to 3 bases and at J to 0 bases, leaving 2 bases not matched to a gene. The tumor samples were collected prior to definitive surgery or chemotherapy. A remark on this clone: The antigen is not known.

The sample consisted of tumor tissue. This sequence originates from a human donor with high-grade serous ovarian cancer. The genes are TRBV5-1 and TRBJ2-2, with 10 bases that match TRBD1. The CDR3 here is CASSWGTGANTGELFF. In DNA form, the CDR3 reads TGCGCCAGCAGCTGGGGGACAGGGGCGAACACCGGGGAGCTGTTTTTT. Drawing the rest from reference TRBV5-1 and TRBJ2-2, the complete variable domain is KAGVTQTPRYLIKTRGQQVTLSCSPISGHRSVSWYQQTPGQGLQFLFEYFSETQRNKGNFPGRFSGRQFSNSRSEMNVSTLELGDSALYLCASSWGTGANTGELFFGEGSRLTVL.